The present T cell receptor beta chain was sequenced within a study of T cell changes during pregnancy in multiple sclerosis. Profiled with immunoSEQ multiplex PCR; TCRdb holds only in-frame clones, not every one. This sample carries around 40,000 clones, roughly 89% of them seen once, and the ten largest clones take approximately 1.1%. CDR3 length: 15 amino acids. V lost 5 bases and J lost 5; bases outside the gene matches: 12. Germline loops: CDR1 LNHDA, CDR2 SQIVND (reference sequence). The source of this sequence is a female donor with multiple sclerosis, enrolled in a pregnancy study. Sequenced here: CD4+ T cells from peripheral blood mononuclear cells, sampled in the first trimester of pregnancy. The chain employs TRBV19 and TRBJ2-7, with 7 bases that match TRBD1. The CDR3 loop reads CASSPLRGRSDEQYF. As DNA, the CDR3 is TGTGCCAGTAGTCCCCTAAGGGGGCGGTCCGACGAGCAGTACTTC.